What follows describes a single TCR beta chain. The target antigen is unknown. These data are taken from a study of identical twins. Study observations and caveats: Analyses based on zero insertions could be partly confounded by invariant MAIT and iNKT cells. In cord blood, abundant beta clonotypes had fewer insertions; memory showed no trend. The models gave estimates that fell short of the out-of-frame TCR alpha sharing seen in monozygotic twins.

Germline values: CDR1 SNHLY, CDR2 FYNNEI. V was trimmed by 0 bases and J by 5 bases, leaving 4 bases between them. This CDR3 spans 13 amino acids. A universal primer site was incorporated via template switching, and the cDNA contained unique molecular identifiers. TCRdb reprocessed the 5' RACE reads with MiXCR, giving one entry per CDR3 protein. In the table there are a few hundred thousand distinct CDR3 sequences, around 9.6% of which are singletons. These data were likewise used in another study, on yellow fever vaccine responses in identical twins.

The material sequenced was PBMCs. The chain has TRBV2 and TRBJ2-2, with D uncertain. The TCR originated in a woman under 30 in good health. In DNA, the CDR3 is TGTGCCAGCAGTGAAGCAGAGACCGGGGAGCTGTTTTTT. It translates to CASSEAETGELFF.